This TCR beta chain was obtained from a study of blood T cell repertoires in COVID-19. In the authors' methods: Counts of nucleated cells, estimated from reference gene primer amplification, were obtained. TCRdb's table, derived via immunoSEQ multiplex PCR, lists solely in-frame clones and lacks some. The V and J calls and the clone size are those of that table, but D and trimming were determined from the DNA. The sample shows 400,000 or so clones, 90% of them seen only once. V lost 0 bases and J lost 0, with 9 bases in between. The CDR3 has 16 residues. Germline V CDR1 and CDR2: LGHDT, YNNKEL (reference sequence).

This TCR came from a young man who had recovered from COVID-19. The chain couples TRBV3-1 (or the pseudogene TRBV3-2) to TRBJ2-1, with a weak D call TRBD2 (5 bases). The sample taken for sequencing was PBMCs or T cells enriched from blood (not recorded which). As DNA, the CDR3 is TGTGCCAGCAGCCAAGAAATAGCGAGCTCCTACAATGAGCAGTTCTTC. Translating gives CASSQEIASSYNEQFF.